This TCR beta chain was recorded in a study of T cells in Graves' hyperthyroidism and ophthalmopathy. RNA transcripts provided the source from which TCR beta CDR3 regions were amplified. TCR CDR3 underwent first-round RT-PCR with the HTBI primer set. TCRdb passed the multiplex PCR reads through MiXCR, listing each CDR3 protein once. The sample gives almost 600,000 distinct CDR3 sequences, 46% of which show up once; 7.5% to 8.5% is in the top ten. Study-wide results and limits: Most thyroid clonotypes expanded above 0.001 were also detected in blood.

The CDR3 totals 16 residues. The germline CDR1 and CDR2 sequences are LNHNV and YYDKDF (reference sequence). Trimming took off 3 bases at V and 0 bases at J, with 14 bases between the two ends. Comments on this clonotype: Its specificity is not known.

The study left out patients who had uncontrolled infection, other autoimmune disease, pregnancy or lactation. The TCR originated in a woman aged 18 to 35 with Graves' hyperthyroidism. The sample consisted of peripheral blood or thyroid tissue (not recorded which). V usage is TRBV15 and J usage is TRBJ1-1; D perhaps matches TRBD1 (5 bases). The CDR3: CATSSVFGGMNTEAFF. For the CDR3, the DNA is TGTGCCACCAGCAGCGTCTTTGGGGGGATGAACACTGAAGCTTTCTTT.